This T cell receptor beta chain originates from a study of identical twins. The authors used template switching to add a universal primer site and gave cDNA unique molecular identifiers. TCRdb itself ran the 5' RACE reads through MiXCR, one entry per CDR3 protein. The profile shows about 890,000 distinct CDR3 sequences, 9% to 15% of them singletons. J lost 5 bases, V lost 6 bases, and 11 bases had no gene match. CDR1 is MDHEN, CDR2 SYDVKM, per germline. There are 15 residues in the CDR3. This sample was shared with a second study, whose subject was yellow fever vaccine responses in identical twins. From that report: The authors reported partly convergent, partly personalized vaccine responses in identical twins.

This receptor was obtained from a woman under 30 in good health. The V and J genes are TRBV28 and TRBJ2-3, with 7 bases lining up with TRBD2. The sequenced sample was PBMCs. This CDR3 reads CASRRDYRSLDTQYF. In nucleotides, the CDR3 is TGTGCCAGCAGGCGGGACTATCGATCCTTAGATACGCAGTATTTT.